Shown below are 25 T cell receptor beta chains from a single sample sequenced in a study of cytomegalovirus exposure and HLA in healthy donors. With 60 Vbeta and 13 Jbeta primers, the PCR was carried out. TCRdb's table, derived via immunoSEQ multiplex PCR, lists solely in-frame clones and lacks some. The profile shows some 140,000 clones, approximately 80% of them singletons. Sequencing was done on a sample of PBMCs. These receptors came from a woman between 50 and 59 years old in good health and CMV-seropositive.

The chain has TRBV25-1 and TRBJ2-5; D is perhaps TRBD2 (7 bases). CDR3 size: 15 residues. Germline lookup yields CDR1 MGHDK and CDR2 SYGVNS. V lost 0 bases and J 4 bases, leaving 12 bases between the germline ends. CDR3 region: CASSEYGGAPETQYF. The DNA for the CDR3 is TGTGCCAGCAGTGAATATGGGGGGGCCCCAGAGACCCAGTACTTC.

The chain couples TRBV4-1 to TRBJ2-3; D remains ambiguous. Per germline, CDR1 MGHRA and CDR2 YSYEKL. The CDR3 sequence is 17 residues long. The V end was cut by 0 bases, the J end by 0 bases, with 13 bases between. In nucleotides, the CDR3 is TGCGCCAGCAGCCAAGAATACCTCGAAGCTAGCACAGATACGCAGTATTTT. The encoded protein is CASSQEYLEASTDTQYF.

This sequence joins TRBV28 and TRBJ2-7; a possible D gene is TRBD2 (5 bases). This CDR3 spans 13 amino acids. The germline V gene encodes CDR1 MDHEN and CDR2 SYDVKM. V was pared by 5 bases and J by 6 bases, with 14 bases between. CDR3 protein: CASSPPVRGEQYF. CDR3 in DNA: TGTGCCAGCAGTCCTCCCGTTCGGGGCGAGCAGTACTTC.

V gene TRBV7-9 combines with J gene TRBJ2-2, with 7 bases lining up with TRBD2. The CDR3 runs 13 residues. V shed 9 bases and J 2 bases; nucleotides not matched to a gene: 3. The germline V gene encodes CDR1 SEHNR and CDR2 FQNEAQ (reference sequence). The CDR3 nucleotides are TGTGCCAGTAGACTAGCAAACACCGGGGAGCTGTTTTTT. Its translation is CASRLANTGELFF.

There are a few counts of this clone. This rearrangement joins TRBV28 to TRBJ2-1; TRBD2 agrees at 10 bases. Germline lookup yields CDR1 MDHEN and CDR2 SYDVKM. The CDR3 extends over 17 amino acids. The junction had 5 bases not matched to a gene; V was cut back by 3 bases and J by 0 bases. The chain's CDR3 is CASSLLAGVSSYNEQFF. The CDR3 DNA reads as TGTGCCAGCAGTTTGCTAGCGGGGGTTAGCTCCTACAATGAGCAGTTCTTC.

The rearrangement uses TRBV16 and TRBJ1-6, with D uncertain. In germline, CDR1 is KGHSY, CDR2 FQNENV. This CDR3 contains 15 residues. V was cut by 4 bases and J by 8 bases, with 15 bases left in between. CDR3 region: CASSPSGRRDSPLHF. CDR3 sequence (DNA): TGTGCCAGCAGCCCCTCAGGACGGCGGGATTCACCCCTCCACTTT. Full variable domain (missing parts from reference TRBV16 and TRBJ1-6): GEEVAQTPKHLVRGEGQKAKLYCAPIKGHSYVFWYQQVLKNEFKFLISFQNENVFDETGMPKERFSAKCLPNSPCSLEIQATKLEDSAVYFCASSPSGRRDSPLHFGNGTRLTVT.

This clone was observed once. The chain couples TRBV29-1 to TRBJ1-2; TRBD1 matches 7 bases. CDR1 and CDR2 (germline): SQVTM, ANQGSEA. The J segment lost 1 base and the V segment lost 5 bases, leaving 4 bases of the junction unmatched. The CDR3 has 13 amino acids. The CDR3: CSVPAGGNYGYTF. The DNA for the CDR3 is TGCAGCGTTCCAGCAGGGGGTAACTATGGCTACACCTTC.

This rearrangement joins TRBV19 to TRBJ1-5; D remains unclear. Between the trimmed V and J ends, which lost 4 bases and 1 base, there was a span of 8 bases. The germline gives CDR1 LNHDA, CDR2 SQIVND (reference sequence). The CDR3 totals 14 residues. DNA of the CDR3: TGTGCCAGTAGTACAGGTATGAGCAATCAGCCCCAGCATTTT. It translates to CASSTGMSNQPQHF. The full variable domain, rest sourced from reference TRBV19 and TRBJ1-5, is DGGITQSPKYLFRKEGQNVTLSCEQNLNHDAMYWYRQDPGQGLRLIYYSQIVNDFQKGDIAEGYSVSREKKESFPLTVTSAQKNPTAFYLCASSTGMSNQPQHFGDGTRLSIL.

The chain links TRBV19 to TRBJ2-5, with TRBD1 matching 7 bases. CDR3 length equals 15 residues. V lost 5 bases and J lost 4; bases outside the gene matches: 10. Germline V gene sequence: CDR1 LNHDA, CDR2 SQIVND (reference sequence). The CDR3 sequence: CASSSTGAQRETQYF. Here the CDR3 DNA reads TGTGCCAGTAGTTCAACAGGGGCCCAAAGAGAGACCCAGTACTTC.

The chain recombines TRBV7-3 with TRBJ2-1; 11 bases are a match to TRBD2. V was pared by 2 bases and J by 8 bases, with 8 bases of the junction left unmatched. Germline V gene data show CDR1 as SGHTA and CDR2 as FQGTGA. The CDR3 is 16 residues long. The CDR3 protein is CASSLSGSGGAHEQFF. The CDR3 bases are TGTGCCAGCAGCTTATCCGGTAGCGGGGGGGCACATGAGCAGTTCTTC.

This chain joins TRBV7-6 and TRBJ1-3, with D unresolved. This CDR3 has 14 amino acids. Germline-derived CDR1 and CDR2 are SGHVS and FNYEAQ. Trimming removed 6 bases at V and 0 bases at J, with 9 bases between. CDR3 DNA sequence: TGTGCCAGCAGTCAGGTCCACTCTGGAAACACCATATATTTT. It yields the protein CASSQVHSGNTIYF.

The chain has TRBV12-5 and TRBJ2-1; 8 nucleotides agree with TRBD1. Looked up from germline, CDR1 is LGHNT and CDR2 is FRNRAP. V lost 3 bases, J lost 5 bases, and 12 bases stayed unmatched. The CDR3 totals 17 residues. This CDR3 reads CASGFSLPGQVDNEQFF. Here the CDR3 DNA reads TGTGCTAGTGGTTTCTCGCTCCCGGGACAGGTGGACAATGAGCAGTTCTTC. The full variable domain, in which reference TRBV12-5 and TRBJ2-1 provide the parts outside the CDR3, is DARVTQTPRHKVTEMGQEVTMRCQPILGHNTVFWYRQTMMQGLELLAYFRNRAPLDDSGMPKDRFSAEMPDATLATLKIQPSEPRDSAVYFCASGFSLPGQVDNEQFFGPGTRLTVL.

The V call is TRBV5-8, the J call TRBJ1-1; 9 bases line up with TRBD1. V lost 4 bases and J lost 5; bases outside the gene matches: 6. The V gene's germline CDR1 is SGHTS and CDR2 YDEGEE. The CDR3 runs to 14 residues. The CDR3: CASSSGQGRTEAFF. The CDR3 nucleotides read TGTGCCAGCAGCAGCGGACAGGGGCGAACTGAAGCTTTCTTT.

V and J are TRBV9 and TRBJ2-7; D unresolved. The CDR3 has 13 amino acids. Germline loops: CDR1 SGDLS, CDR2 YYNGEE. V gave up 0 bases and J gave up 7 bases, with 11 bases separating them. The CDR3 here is CASSVGALREQYF. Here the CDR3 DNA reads TGTGCCAGCAGCGTAGGGGCTCTTAGAGAGCAGTACTTC.

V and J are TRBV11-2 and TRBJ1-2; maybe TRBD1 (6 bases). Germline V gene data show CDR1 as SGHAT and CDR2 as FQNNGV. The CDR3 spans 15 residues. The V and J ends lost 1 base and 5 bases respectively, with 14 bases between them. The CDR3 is CASSLVGGARYGYTF. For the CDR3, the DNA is TGTGCCAGCAGCTTAGTCGGGGGGGCCCGGTATGGCTACACCTTC.

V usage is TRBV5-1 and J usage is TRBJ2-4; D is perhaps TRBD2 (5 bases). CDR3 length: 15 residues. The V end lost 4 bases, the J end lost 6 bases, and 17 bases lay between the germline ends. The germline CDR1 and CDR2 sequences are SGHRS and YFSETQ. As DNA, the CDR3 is TGCGCCAGCAGCAGTCTCCGGGCTGGAGGAAACATTCAGTACTTC. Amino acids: CASSSLRAGGNIQYF.

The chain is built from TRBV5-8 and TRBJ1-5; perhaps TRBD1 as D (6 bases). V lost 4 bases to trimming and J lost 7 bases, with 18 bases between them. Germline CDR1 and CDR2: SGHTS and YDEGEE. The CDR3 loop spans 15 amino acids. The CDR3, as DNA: TGTGCCAGCAGCCCGAGCTATGACAGGTTACAGCCCCAGCATTTT. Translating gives CASSPSYDRLQPQHF.

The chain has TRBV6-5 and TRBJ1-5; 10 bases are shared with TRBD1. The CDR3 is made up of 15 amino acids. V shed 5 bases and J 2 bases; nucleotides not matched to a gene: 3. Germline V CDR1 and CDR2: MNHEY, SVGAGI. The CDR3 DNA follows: TGTGCCAGCAGTACCGGGACAGGGGGCAATCAGCCCCAGCATTTT. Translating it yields CASSTGTGGNQPQHF.

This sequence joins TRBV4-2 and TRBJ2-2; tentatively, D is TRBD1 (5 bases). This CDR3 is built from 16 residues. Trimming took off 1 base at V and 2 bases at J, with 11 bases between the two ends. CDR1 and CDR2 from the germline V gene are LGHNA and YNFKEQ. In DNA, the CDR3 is TGTGCCAGCAGCCAAGGAACAGGCCTCAACACCGGGGAGCTGTTTTTT. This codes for CASSQGTGLNTGELFF.

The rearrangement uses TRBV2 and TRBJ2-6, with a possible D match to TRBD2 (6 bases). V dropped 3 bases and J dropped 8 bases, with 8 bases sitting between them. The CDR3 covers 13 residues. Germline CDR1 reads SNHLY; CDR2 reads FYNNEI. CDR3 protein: CASSEGGTNVLTF. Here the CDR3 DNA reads TGTGCCAGCAGTGAGGGGGGTACCAACGTCCTGACTTTC.

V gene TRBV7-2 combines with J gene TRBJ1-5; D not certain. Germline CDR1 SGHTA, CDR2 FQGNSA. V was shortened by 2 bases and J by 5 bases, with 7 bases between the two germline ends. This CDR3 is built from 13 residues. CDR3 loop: CASSLTTYQPQHF. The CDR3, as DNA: TGTGCCAGCAGCTTAACAACCTATCAGCCCCAGCATTTT.

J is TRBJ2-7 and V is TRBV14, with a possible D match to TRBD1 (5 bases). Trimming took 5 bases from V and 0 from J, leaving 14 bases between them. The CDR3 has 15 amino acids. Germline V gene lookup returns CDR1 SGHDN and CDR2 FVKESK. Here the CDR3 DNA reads TGTGCCAGCAGCTTCTTAGGGGCCGGCTCCTACGAGCAGTACTTC. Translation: CASSFLGAGSYEQYF. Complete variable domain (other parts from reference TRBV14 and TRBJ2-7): EAGVTQFPSHSVIEKGQTVTLRCDPISGHDNLYWYRRVMGKEIKFLLHFVKESKQDESGMPNNRFLAERTGGTYSTLKVQPAELEDSGVYFCASSFLGAGSYEQYFGPGTRLTVT.

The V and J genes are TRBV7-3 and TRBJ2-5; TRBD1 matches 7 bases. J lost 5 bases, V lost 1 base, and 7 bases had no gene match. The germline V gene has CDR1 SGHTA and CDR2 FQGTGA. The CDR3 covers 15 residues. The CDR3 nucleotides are TGTGCCAGCAGCTTAAGGGGAACAGGGGTGGAGACCCAGTACTTC. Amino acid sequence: CASSLRGTGVETQYF.

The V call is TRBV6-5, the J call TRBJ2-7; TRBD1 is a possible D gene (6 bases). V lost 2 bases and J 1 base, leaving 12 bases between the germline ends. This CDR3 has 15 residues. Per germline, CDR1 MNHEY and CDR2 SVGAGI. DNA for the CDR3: TGTGCCAGCAGTTACGGGGGCCTAGGGTCCTACGAGCAGTACTTC. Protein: CASSYGGLGSYEQYF.

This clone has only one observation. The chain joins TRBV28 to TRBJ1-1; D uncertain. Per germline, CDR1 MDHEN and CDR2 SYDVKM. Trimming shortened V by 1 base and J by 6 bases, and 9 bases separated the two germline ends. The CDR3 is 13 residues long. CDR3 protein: CASSLSQEAEAFF. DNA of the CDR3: TGTGCCAGCAGTTTATCCCAGGAGGCTGAAGCTTTCTTT.